Shown below are 18 T cell receptor beta chains from a single sample sequenced in a study of response to subunit inactivated influenza vaccine. TCRdb passed the RT-PCR reads through MiXCR, listing each CDR3 protein once. The repertoire holds about 540,000 distinct CDR3 sequences, approximately 15% seen once, with over 8.5% in the top ten. Source: PBMCs from blood, taken less than 13 days after vaccination. These receptors originate from a man aged 50 or older who received an inactivated influenza vaccine.

The table lists this clonotype with many counts. The J gene is TRBJ1-1, the V gene TRBV6-1, with 9 bases fitting TRBD1. This CDR3 comprises 13 residues. V shed 6 bases, J shed 4 bases, and the junction held 3 bases outside the gene matches. Germline V gene lookup returns CDR1 MNHNS and CDR2 SASEGT. CDR3 DNA sequence: TGTGCCAGCAGACAGGGGGCTGGCACTGAAGCTTTCTTT. Translated: CASRQGAGTEAFF.

This clonotype was recorded many times. In DNA form, the CDR3 reads TGTGCCAGCAGCCAGAATCCCACAGGAGTACAAGAGACCCAGTACTTC. Translated: CASSQNPTGVQETQYF. V gene TRBV4-2 combines with J gene TRBJ2-5, with D maybe TRBD1 (5 bases). Germline CDR1 reads LGHNA; CDR2 reads YNFKEQ. There are 16 residues in the CDR3. The V end lost 3 bases, the J end lost 2 bases, and 16 bases lay between the germline ends.

This clonotype appeared many times. This chain links TRBV20-1 with TRBJ2-6, with TRBD1 identical over 7 bases. Germline CDR1 is DFQATT and CDR2 is SNEGSKA (reference sequence). The CDR3 spans 17 residues. With V trimmed by 1 base and J by 0 bases, 6 bases remained unmatched. This CDR3 reads CSARGRQGDSGANVLTF. CDR3 nucleotide sequence: TGCAGTGCTAGAGGTCGACAGGGCGACTCTGGGGCCAACGTCCTGACTTTC.

The rearrangement links TRBV20-1 to TRBJ2-1; TRBD2 might be the D (5 bases). The CDR3 contains 11 residues. Germline-derived CDR1 and CDR2 are DFQATT and SNEGSKA (reference sequence). In DNA form, the CDR3 reads TGCAGGGACCTGGGAGAGAATGAGCAGTTCTTC. Translated, it gives CRDLGENEQFF.

This clonotype was found many times. The chain has TRBV4-3 and TRBJ2-1; 11 bases fit TRBD2. The CDR3 extends over 18 amino acids. Germline assignment: CDR1 LGHNA and CDR2 YSLEER. The V and J ends lost 3 bases and 4 bases, in that order; junction bases with no gene match: 11. CDR3 loop: CASSQVLAGGSLYNEQFF. The CDR3 DNA follows: TGCGCCAGCAGCCAGGTCCTAGCGGGGGGATCCTTATACAATGAGCAGTTCTTC.

The genes are TRBV19 and TRBJ2-1; 7 positions match TRBD2. The germline V gene has CDR1 LNHDA and CDR2 SQIVND (reference sequence). This CDR3 is 14 amino acids long. Germline trimming cut 5 bases from V and 5 bases from J; bases unmatched to any gene: 6. The CDR3 sequence: CASSWYLADNEQFF. CDR3 DNA: TGTGCCAGTAGTTGGTACCTAGCGGACAATGAGCAGTTCTTC.

V and J are TRBV4-3 and TRBJ1-4; D perhaps matches TRBD1 (5 bases). CDR3 length: 15 amino acids. Per the germline V gene, CDR1 is LGHNA and CDR2 is YSLEER. V dropped 4 bases and J dropped 7 bases, with 16 bases sitting between them. CDR3 coding DNA: TGCGCCAGCAGCCCGAGGGGCGCCGAGGGTGAAAAACTGTTTTTT. It codes for CASSPRGAEGEKLFF.

The chain couples TRBV5-1 to TRBJ1-2, with D tentatively TRBD1 (5 bases). Trimming shortened V by 2 bases and J by 5 bases, and 10 bases separated the two germline ends. CDR3 length equals 13 residues. Germline assignment: CDR1 SGHRS and CDR2 YFSETQ. CDR3 sequence (DNA): TGCGCCAGCAGCTTATCGGGGGAATATGGCTACACCTTC. Its translation: CASSLSGEYGYTF.

This clonotype has only a few counts. The chain recombines TRBV24-1 with TRBJ2-1; 9 nucleotides match TRBD2. Germline CDR1 and CDR2: KGHDR and SFDVKD. V lost 3 bases, J lost 10 bases, and 9 bases stayed unmatched. The CDR3 covers 15 residues. CDR3 bases: TGTGCCACCAGTGATAATAGCGGGAGTGTGAGGGAGCAGTTCTTC. Translating gives CATSDNSGSVREQFF.

This clonotype has a handful of counts. The V gene is TRBV7-2, the J gene TRBJ2-3, with D perhaps TRBD1 (6 bases). Germline lookup yields CDR1 SGHTA and CDR2 FQGNSA. This CDR3 is 17 amino acids long. Trimming took off 2 bases at V and 2 bases at J, with 17 bases between the two ends. The CDR3 region has the DNA TGTGCCAGCAGCTTAAATACAGGGCTACCTCTCACAGATACGCAGTATTTT. As protein: CASSLNTGLPLTDTQYF.

The chain is built from TRBV20-1 and TRBJ2-7, with 14 bases identical to TRBD2. CDR3 length equals 14 residues. Per the germline V gene, CDR1 is DFQATT and CDR2 is SNEGSKA (reference sequence). V gave up 6 bases and J gave up 2 bases; unmatched junction bases: 3. The CDR3 DNA is TGCAGTGCCTGGGGACTAGCGGGGGCCTACGAGCAGTACTTC. Residues: CSAWGLAGAYEQYF.

This clonotype was counted between two and nine times. The chain employs TRBV5-6 and TRBJ1-2; D perhaps matches TRBD1 (5 bases). Germline V gene data show CDR1 as SGHDT and CDR2 as YYEEEE. V was trimmed by 1 base and J by 6 bases, leaving 7 bases between them. The CDR3 runs to 12 residues. This CDR3 reads CASSLRGDGYTF. CDR3 bases: TGTGCCAGCAGCTTGAGAGGGGATGGCTACACCTTC.

This clonotype was found many times. CDR3 bases: TGCAGTGCTAGAGATCCAAAAGGGACCTACAATGAGCAGTTCTTC. Translation: CSARDPKGTYNEQFF. The chain combines TRBV20-1 with TRBJ2-1; no clear D. Trimming removed 0 bases from V and 2 bases from J, with 11 bases in between. Germline CDR1 DFQATT, CDR2 SNEGSKA (reference sequence). The CDR3 loop spans 15 amino acids.

This clonotype appeared a few times. The chain uses TRBV28 and TRBJ2-5; weak D call: TRBD1 (6 bases). V dropped 6 bases and J dropped 4 bases, with 15 bases sitting between them. The CDR3 runs to 14 residues. CDR1 is MDHEN, CDR2 SYDVKM, per germline. CDR3 sequence reads: CASSDLGAGETQYF. DNA of the CDR3: TGTGCCAGCAGCGACTTGGGGGCGGGAGAGACCCAGTACTTC.

This clonotype was observed a few times. V and J are TRBV7-9 and TRBJ2-2; D is possibly TRBD2 (6 bases). Germline V gene data show CDR1 as SEHNR and CDR2 as FQNEAQ (reference sequence). Trimming removed 8 bases at V and 7 bases at J, with 11 bases between. This CDR3 comprises 12 residues. CDR3 region: CASLGLVGELFF. DNA of the CDR3: TGTGCCAGCTTGGGACTGGTCGGGGAGCTGTTTTTT.

V gene TRBV2 combines with J gene TRBJ1-3; 8 bases align to TRBD1. The CDR3 is 16 residues long. Trimming at V came to 5 bases and at J to 4 bases, leaving 10 bases not matched to a gene. Germline CDR1 is SNHLY and CDR2 is FYNNEI. The CDR3, as DNA: TGTGCCAGCAGTTTCCCAAGACAGGGGATCGGAAACACCATATATTTT. It specifies CASSFPRQGIGNTIYF.

This clonotype was found a few times. The chain combines TRBV11-2 with TRBJ2-7; D possibly uses TRBD1 or TRBD2 (5 bases each). Trimming stripped 5 bases from V and 6 bases from J, with 17 bases between. Germline CDR1 reads SGHAT; CDR2 reads FQNNGV. There are 14 residues in the CDR3. This CDR3 reads CASSLRTYGAEQYF. The CDR3 nucleotides are TGTGCCAGCAGCCTACGGACTTACGGGGCCGAGCAGTACTTC.

This clonotype was counted between two and nine times. The chain carries TRBV20-1 and TRBJ2-4, with D perhaps matching TRBD2 (6 bases). CDR1 and CDR2 from the germline V gene are DFQATT and SNEGSKA (reference sequence). There are 15 residues in the CDR3. The V and J ends lost 1 base and 0 bases respectively, with 10 bases between them. The CDR3 region is CSARAGVLAKNIQYF. In DNA form, the CDR3 reads TGCAGTGCTAGAGCGGGGGTGCTAGCCAAAAACATTCAGTACTTC.